Here is one TCR beta chain with its context. Its cognate antigen is unknown. This sample stems from a study of CD4 T cells in relation to SARS-CoV-2 and coronaviruses. Study background: PBMCs were cultured with antigen for over nine days before TCR beta sequencing. The negative reference was HIV-1 Nef peptide pool or peptide-free culture.

With V trimmed by 4 bases and J by 1 base, 3 bases remained unmatched. Germline CDR1 and CDR2: LNHDA and SQIVND (reference sequence). This CDR3 comprises 15 residues. CD4+ T cells from unexposed donors were obtained before the COVID-19 pandemic (2011-2018). CD4+ T cells were isolated from the cells after about nine days of culture. Cultures held two million PBMCs per well with roughly 10 IU/ml IL-2. Clones were sequenced by immunoSEQ multiplex PCR, and TCRdb holds only the in-frame ones, with some missing. The table shows approximately 20,000 clones, with about 70% occurring only once. The receptor comes from a human donor in good health. The sample comprised CD4+ T cells from PBMCs, cultured in vitro. The rearrangement links TRBV19 to TRBJ1-4; 7 bases map to TRBD1. CDR3 DNA: TGTGCCAGTAGTAACCACAGGGGAACTAATGAAAAACTGTTTTTT. Translation gives CASSNHRGTNEKLFF.